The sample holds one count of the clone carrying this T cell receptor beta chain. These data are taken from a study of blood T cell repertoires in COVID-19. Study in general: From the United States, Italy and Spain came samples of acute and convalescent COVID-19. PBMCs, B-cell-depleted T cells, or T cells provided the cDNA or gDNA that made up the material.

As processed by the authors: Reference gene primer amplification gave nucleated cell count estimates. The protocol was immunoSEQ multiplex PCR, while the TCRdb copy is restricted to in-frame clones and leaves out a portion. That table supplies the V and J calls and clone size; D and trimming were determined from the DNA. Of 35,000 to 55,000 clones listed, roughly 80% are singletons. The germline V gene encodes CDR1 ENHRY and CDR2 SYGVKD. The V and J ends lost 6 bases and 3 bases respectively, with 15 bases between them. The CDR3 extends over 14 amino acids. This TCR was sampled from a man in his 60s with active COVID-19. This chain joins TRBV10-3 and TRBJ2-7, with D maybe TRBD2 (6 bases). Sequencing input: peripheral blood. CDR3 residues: CAISSGPAGYEQYF. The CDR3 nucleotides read TGTGCCATCAGCTCCGGGCCAGCGGGCTACGAGCAGTACTTC.